A selection of T cell receptor beta chains follows, all from one sample in a study of cytomegalovirus exposure and HLA in healthy donors. Clones were read by immunoSEQ multiplex PCR, and TCRdb kept only the in-frame ones, dropping some. Counted here are hundreds of thousands of clones, roughly 88% occurring once; the ten biggest clones make up approximately 3%. Input material: PBMCs. The receptors here all came from a woman aged 30 to 39 in good health and CMV-seronegative. Each CDR3 is given with its conserved first and last residue. The D gene is left open where the match is weak. Only some rows state a clone size, as once, few, many or a class for expanded clones.

TRBV4-3,.,.,TRBJ2-2,CASSQGRVTGELFF,TGCGCCAGCAGCCAAGGCAGGGTTACCGGGGAGCTGTTTTTT
TRBV5-1,.,.,TRBJ2-1,CASSSGGSSYNEQFF,TGCGCCAGCAGCTCCGGAGGGAGCTCCTACAATGAGCAGTTCTTC
TRBV6-5,.,TRBD1,TRBJ1-1,CASRTGYWSTEAFF,TGTGCCAGCAGGACAGGGTATTGGAGCACTGAAGCTTTCTTT
TRBV10-3,.,.,TRBJ1-3,CAISLTGTGSGNTIYF,TGTGCCATCAGCCTAACCGGGACCGGCTCTGGAAACACCATATATTTT
TRBV27,.,TRBD1,TRBJ2-1,CASSFLTGHDEQFF,TGTGCCAGCAGTTTTCTGACAGGGCACGATGAGCAGTTCTTC
TRBV6-1,.,.,TRBJ2-7,CASRGGEGGNYEQYF,TGTGCCAGCAGGGGCGGCGAAGGCGGTAACTACGAGCAGTACTTC
TRBV5-1,once,TRBD1,TRBJ2-7,CASSLGQGSYEQYF,TGCGCCAGCAGCCTGGGACAGGGCTCCTACGAGCAGTACTTC
TRBV19,.,TRBD1,TRBJ1-1,CASQIGQGEAFF,TGTGCCAGCCAGATAGGACAGGGCGAAGCTTTCTTT
TRBV11-2,.,.,TRBJ2-5,CASSFRGQETQYF,TGTGCCAGCAGCTTCAGGGGTCAAGAGACCCAGTACTTC
TRBV29-1,.,.,TRBJ2-4,CSGQSGHIQYF,TGCAGCGGGCAGTCTGGGCACATTCAGTACTTC
TRBV6-5,.,TRBD1,TRBJ1-5,CASSSDRSLQPQHF,TGTGCCAGCAGCTCGGACAGGAGCCTTCAGCCCCAGCATTTT
TRBV5-4,.,TRBD2,TRBJ2-1,CASSTYPGLADNEQFF,TGTGCCAGCAGCACATATCCGGGACTAGCAGACAATGAGCAGTTCTTC
TRBV13,.,.,TRBJ2-7,CASSFDRAEQYF,TGTGCCAGCAGCTTCGATCGTGCCGAGCAGTACTTC
TRBV7-6,once,TRBD2,TRBJ2-1,CASSSSSGIRNEQFF,TGTGCCAGCAGCTCCTCTAGCGGGATACGCAATGAGCAGTTCTTC
TRBV27,.,TRBD2,TRBJ2-7,CASSLYSGRFYEQYF,TGTGCCAGCAGTCTCTATAGCGGGAGGTTCTACGAGCAGTACTTC
TRBV7-9,.,.,TRBJ2-7,CASSPTLDGDF,TGTGCCAGCAGCCCGACACTGGACGGGGACTTC
TRBV19,.,.,TRBJ2-1,CASSGSGADEQFF,TGTGCCAGTAGTGGAAGCGGTGCTGATGAGCAGTTCTTC
TRBV29-1,.,TRBD2,TRBJ2-1,CSVGGEGFRSYNEQFF,TGCAGCGTTGGAGGGGAGGGCTTTAGGTCCTACAATGAGCAGTTCTTC
TRBV15,.,.,TRBJ1-1,CATSRDRWGNTEAFF,TGTGCCACCAGCAGAGATCGTTGGGGGAACACTGAAGCTTTCTTT
TRBV7-6,few,.,TRBJ1-3,CASSRDIAGNTIYF,TGTGCCAGCAGTCGGGACATAGCTGGAAACACCATATATTTT
TRBV7-2,.,TRBD1,TRBJ2-5,CASSSKQGGAGTQYF,TGTGCCAGCAGCTCAAAACAGGGGGGAGCCGGGACCCAGTACTTC
TRBV6-1,.,.,TRBJ2-2,CASSISGGTGELFF,TGTGCCAGCAGTATTAGCGGAGGCACCGGGGAGCTGTTTTTT
TRBV10-1,few,.,TRBJ1-2,CASRVGRTTSYTF,TGCGCCAGCAGGGTTGGTAGGACAACCAGCTACACCTTC
TRBV9,.,TRBD2,TRBJ2-3,CASSPPGLAGAGVADTQYF,TGTGCCAGCAGCCCTCCGGGACTAGCGGGAGCTGGGGTCGCAGATACGCAGTATTTT
TRBV4-2,once,TRBD1,TRBJ2-1,CASSPTGVGYNEQFF,TGTGCCAGCAGCCCTACAGGGGTAGGCTACAATGAGCAGTTCTTC
TRBV7-2,few,.,TRBJ2-7,CASSLFGEQYF,TGTGCCAGCAGCCTTTTTGGGGAGCAGTACTTC
TRBV6-1,once,TRBD1,TRBJ2-5,CASSVDRGGRETQYF,TGTGCCAGCAGTGTGGACAGGGGGGGAAGAGAGACCCAGTACTTC
TRBV5-1,.,TRBD1,TRBJ2-3,CASSPRQGGTDTQYF,TGCGCCAGCAGCCCCCGGCAGGGGGGCACAGATACGCAGTATTTT
TRBV6-1,.,.,TRBJ1-1,CAARTKGSMNTEAFF,TGTGCCGCCCGGACGAAGGGATCGATGAACACTGAAGCTTTCTTT
TRBV11-3,.,TRBD1,TRBJ2-5,CASSLAQTGDETQYF,TGTGCCAGCAGCTTAGCCCAAACAGGGGACGAGACCCAGTACTTC
TRBV6-5,.,TRBD2,TRBJ2-1,CASSYSASGIDEQFF,TGTGCCAGCAGTTACTCCGCTAGCGGGATCGATGAGCAGTTCTTC
TRBV27,.,.,TRBJ2-2,CAFFSKLFF,TGTGCCTTTTTTTCGAAGCTGTTTTTT
TRBV2,once,.,TRBJ2-4,CASSEPEGKNIQYF,TGTGCCAGCAGTGAACCGGAAGGGAAGAACATTCAGTACTTC
TRBV27,.,.,TRBJ1-3,CASSKTFSGNTIYF,TGTGCCAGCAGTAAGACTTTCTCTGGAAACACCATATATTTT
TRBV30,.,TRBD1,TRBJ1-5,CAWSSSTGGNQPQHF,TGTGCCTGGAGCAGCTCGACAGGGGGAAATCAGCCCCAGCATTTT
TRBV6-1,.,TRBD2,TRBJ2-7,CASTSVSGSSYEQYF,TGTGCCAGCACCAGCGTTAGCGGGAGCTCCTACGAGCAGTACTTC
TRBV19,.,.,TRBJ1-1,CASRENTEAFF,TGTGCCAGTAGGGAGAACACTGAAGCTTTCTTT
TRBV19,.,.,TRBJ2-7,CASSRGIAGYEQYF,TGTGCCAGTAGTCGCGGGATCGCAGGATACGAGCAGTACTTC
TRBV7-6,.,.,TRBJ2-7,CASSLTSGLNEQYF,TGTGCCAGCAGCTTAACCAGCGGACTAAACGAGCAGTACTTC
TRBV28,.,.,TRBJ1-5,CASSSLWGNSNQPQHF,TGTGCCAGCAGTTCCCTTTGGGGTAATAGCAATCAGCCCCAGCATTTT
TRBV28,.,.,TRBJ1-1,CASSRFDSVNTEAFF,TGTGCCAGCAGTCGATTTGACAGTGTCAACACTGAAGCTTTCTTT
TRBV27,.,.,TRBJ2-2,CASGRGANTGELFF,TGTGCCAGCGGGAGAGGGGCGAACACCGGGGAGCTGTTTTTT
TRBV28,.,.,TRBJ2-5,CASGLETQYF,TGTGCCAGCGGGTTAGAGACCCAGTACTTC
TRBV27,.,TRBD2,TRBJ2-5,CASSLNGEGRETQYF,TGTGCCAGCAGTTTAAACGGGGAGGGCCGTGAGACCCAGTACTTC
TRBV29-1,.,.,TRBJ2-1,CSVEGGSLSYNEQFF,TGCAGCGTTGAAGGAGGTTCACTCTCCTACAATGAGCAGTTCTTC
TRBV6-1,.,.,TRBJ1-2,CASRGTGNYGYTF,TGTGCCAGCAGGGGCACAGGGAACTATGGCTACACCTTC
TRBV4-1,.,TRBD2,TRBJ2-1,CASSQAWGTSDYNEQFF,TGCGCCAGCAGCCAAGCCTGGGGGACTAGCGATTACAATGAGCAGTTCTTC
TRBV28,.,.,TRBJ2-7,CASRPARASYEQYF,TGTGCCAGCCGACCCGCCCGGGCCTCCTACGAGCAGTACTTC
TRBV9,.,.,TRBJ2-3,CASSPGGTDTQYF,TGTGCCAGCAGCCCAGGGGGCACAGATACGCAGTATTTT